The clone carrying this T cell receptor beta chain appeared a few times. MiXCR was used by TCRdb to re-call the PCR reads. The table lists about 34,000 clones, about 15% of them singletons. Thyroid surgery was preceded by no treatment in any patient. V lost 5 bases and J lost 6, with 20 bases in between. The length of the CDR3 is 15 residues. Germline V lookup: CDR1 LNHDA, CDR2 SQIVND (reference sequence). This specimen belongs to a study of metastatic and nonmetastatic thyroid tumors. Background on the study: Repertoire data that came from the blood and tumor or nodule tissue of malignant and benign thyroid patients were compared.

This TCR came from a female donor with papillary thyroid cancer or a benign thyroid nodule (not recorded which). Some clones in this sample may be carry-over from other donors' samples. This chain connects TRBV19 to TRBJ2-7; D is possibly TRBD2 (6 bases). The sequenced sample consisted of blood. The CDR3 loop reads CASSAPASVKFEQYF. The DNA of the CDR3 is TGTGCCAGTAGTGCCCCTGCTAGCGTGAAGTTCGAGCAGTACTTC.